These T cell receptor beta chains were read from a single sample in a study of radiation and T cells in renal cell carcinoma. Sequencing was performed with immunoSEQ multiplex PCR; in TCRdb, only in-frame clones are kept and a portion is missing. The profile shows about 150,000 clones, roughly 87% of them singletons. Here the sequenced sample was blood, taken from a patient whose treatment included radiotherapy and nephrectomy. The receptors were gathered from a woman between 50 and 59 years old with renal cell carcinoma. Each CDR3 is given with its conserved first and last residue. D genes are given only for firm matches. Rows may omit the clone size; those that give it use once, few, many or a size class.

clone_size	d_call	v_call	j_call	cdr3_nt	cdr3_aa
few	NA	TRBV19	TRBJ1-5	TGTGCCAGTAGTATTATTGGGGGGGAAGGAGCCCAGCATTTT	CASSIIGGEGAQHF
once	TRBD2	TRBV5-4	TRBJ2-1	TGTGCCAGCAGCTTGAGTAGCGGGGGCTACAATGAGCAGTTCTTC	CASSLSSGGYNEQFF
NA	TRBD2	TRBV7-2	TRBJ2-7	TGTGCCAGCAGCACGGGACTAGCGAGAACCTACGAGCAGTACTTC	CASSTGLARTYEQYF
once	NA	TRBV7-8	TRBJ1-1	TGTGCCAGCAGCCTCGGGGGGGGATCTTTCTTT	CASSLGGGSFF
NA	NA	TRBV5-1	TRBJ2-1	TGCGCCAGCAGCTTGGCTTTAACGGGCGGCCATGAGCAGTTCTTC	CASSLALTGGHEQFF
NA	NA	TRBV6-1	TRBJ2-3	TGTGCCAGCAACACGGACAATCGCTTGGGGGATACGCAGTATTTT	CASNTDNRLGDTQYF
NA	NA	TRBV7-9	TRBJ1-1	TGTGCCAGCAGCTTAGAGTCGGCGAACACTGAAGCTTTCTTT	CASSLESANTEAFF
NA	NA	TRBV6-6	TRBJ1-5	TGTGCCAGCAGGGATAATTATAGCAATCAGCCCCAGCATTTT	CASRDNYSNQPQHF
NA	TRBD1	TRBV4-1	TRBJ2-7	TGCGCCAGCAGCCGCCCGGGACAGGGGTCCTACGAGCAGTACTTC	CASSRPGQGSYEQYF
NA	NA	TRBV18	TRBJ2-7	TGTGCCAGCTCACCAGTTGGGGAGTCCTACGAGCAGTACTTC	CASSPVGESYEQYF
NA	NA	TRBV6-6	TRBJ1-6	TGTGCCAGCAGTCAGGGCCGAAATTCACCCCTCCACTTT	CASSQGRNSPLHF
once	NA	TRBV2	TRBJ1-4	TGTGCCAGCGCCCCGCGAAGGGCTGCTAATGAAAAACTGTTTTTT	CASAPRRAANEKLFF
NA	NA	TRBV5-6	TRBJ2-5	TGTGCCAGCAGCTTGGTGCCAGTCCAAGAGACCCAGTACTTC	CASSLVPVQETQYF
NA	TRBD2	TRBV11-3	TRBJ2-1	TGTGCCAGCAGCCCACCTGGCGGGGGTCCCTCGGAGCAGTTCTTC	CASSPPGGGPSEQFF
NA	TRBD1	TRBV4-1	TRBJ2-2	TGCGCCAGCAGCCAAGTAGGGACAGTAAACACCGGGGAGCTGTTTTTT	CASSQVGTVNTGELFF
NA	NA	TRBV11-2	TRBJ2-5	TGTGCCAGCAGCTCCGGACTATACGAGACCCAGTACTTC	CASSSGLYETQYF
NA	TRBD1	TRBV2	TRBJ1-2	TGTGCCAGCAGTGAAGGAGGCAGGGGGCTTTATGGCTACACCTTC	CASSEGGRGLYGYTF
once	NA	TRBV4-2	TRBJ1-1	TGTGCCAGCAGCCAAGACATGTCCACTGAAGCTTTCTTT	CASSQDMSTEAFF
NA	NA	TRBV2	TRBJ2-7	TGTGCCAGCAGTCTGGCTCTTTACGAGCAGTACTTC	CASSLALYEQYF
NA	NA	TRBV7-9	TRBJ1-5	TGTGCCAGCAGCTTAGAAACCAGGCCCCAGCATTTT	CASSLETRPQHF
NA	TRBD1	TRBV5-1	TRBJ2-7	TGCGCCAGCAGCTTGTTAGGGGGCTTGGGATACGAGCAGTACTTC	CASSLLGGLGYEQYF
NA	NA	TRBV6-5	TRBJ2-5	TGTGCCAGCAGCAGGATACTAGCTGCCGGAGAGACCCAGTACTTC	CASSRILAAGETQYF
NA	NA	TRBV15	TRBJ2-5	TGTGCCACCAGCAGACCTACAGGGCGAGGAGAGACCCAGTACTTC	CATSRPTGRGETQYF
NA	NA	TRBV5-6	TRBJ1-1	TGTGCCAGCAGCCTACGTCCGCGAGGGAACACTGAAGCTTTCTTT	CASSLRPRGNTEAFF
NA	NA	TRBV5-6	TRBJ2-5	TGTGCCAGCAGCTTCCGGAGGAAGGAGAAAGAGACCCAGTACTTC	CASSFRRKEKETQYF
NA	NA	TRBV25-1	TRBJ1-6	TGTGCCAGCAGTGCGTACCGTCAGGGAGATTCACCCCTCCACTTT	CASSAYRQGDSPLHF
few	NA	TRBV18	TRBJ1-2	TGTGCCAGCTCACCTAATCAGGGAACCCTCTATGGCTACACCTTC	CASSPNQGTLYGYTF
NA	NA	TRBV2	TRBJ1-5	TGTGCCAGCAGTGAGATCATCGGGCGTCAGCCCCAGCATTTT	CASSEIIGRQPQHF
NA	TRBD1	TRBV29-1	TRBJ2-3	TGCAGCGTCCAGCGGACAGGGGGCATGACTAGCACAGATACGCAGTATTTT	CSVQRTGGMTSTDTQYF
NA	NA	TRBV7-9	TRBJ1-4	TGTGCCAGCGTGGGGACGGCTAATGAAAAACTGTTTTTT	CASVGTANEKLFF
NA	TRBD2	TRBV6-5	TRBJ2-5	TGTGCCAGCAGGCCAGCGGGGGGGCCAGAGACCCAGTACTTC	CASRPAGGPETQYF
NA	NA	TRBV7-9	TRBJ1-1	TGTGCCAGCAGCTTCCCGAGACTGTACACTGAAGCTTTCTTT	CASSFPRLYTEAFF
NA	TRBD2	TRBV28	TRBJ2-1	TGTGCCAGCAGTTTACGGGCGGGGGGGCCTGGTGAGCAGTTCTTC	CASSLRAGGPGEQFF
NA	TRBD1	TRBV7-6	TRBJ1-1	TGTGCCAGCAGCTTAGGAAGACAGGGACTGGCTTTCTTT	CASSLGRQGLAFF
NA	TRBD2	TRBV4-2	TRBJ2-3	TGTGCCAGCAGCCAATTCGGAGCGGGGGGGCTAGTGACGCGTCCGGTTACGCAGTATTTT	CASSQFGAGGLVTRPVTQYF
NA	NA	TRBV6-6	TRBJ1-5	TGTGCCAGCAGTTACGGGAGCAATCAGCCCCAGCATTTT	CASSYGSNQPQHF
NA	NA	TRBV4-3	TRBJ2-1	TGCGCCAGCAGCCCCGGCGTCTGGGGGGCTAGGAGCAATGAGCAGTTCTTC	CASSPGVWGARSNEQFF
NA	NA	TRBV19	TRBJ1-2	TGTGCCAGTAGTATAACGAGGATACCTAGCTATGGCTACACCTTC	CASSITRIPSYGYTF
once	TRBD1	TRBV13	TRBJ2-1	TGTGCCAGCAGCTCGGACAGGGGCGAGGCCTACAATGAGCAGTTCTTC	CASSSDRGEAYNEQFF
NA	NA	TRBV6-1	TRBJ1-6	TGTGCCGGGGGTGGCGATAATTCACCCCTCCACTTT	CAGGGDNSPLHF
NA	NA	TRBV30	TRBJ1-6	TGTGCCTGGAGTGTAGGGTGGAATTCACCCCTCCACTTT	CAWSVGWNSPLHF
NA	NA	TRBV18	TRBJ1-1	TGTGCCAGCTCACCTCAGGGGACGAACACTGAAGCTTTCTTT	CASSPQGTNTEAFF
few	NA	TRBV5-3	TRBJ1-5	TGTGCCAGAAGCGCTTACCAGGACGGCATCAATCAGCCCCAGCATTTT	CARSAYQDGINQPQHF
once	TRBD1	TRBV6-5	TRBJ1-1	TGTGCCAGCAGTAACCGACAGGGAAGGAAGGCTTTCTTT	CASSNRQGRKAFF
once	NA	TRBV13	TRBJ1-6	TGTGCCCGTCCAAGCAATACAGTTTTTTCACCCCTCCACTTT	CARPSNTVFSPLHF
NA	NA	TRBV5-4	TRBJ1-4	TGTGCCAGCAGCTTGGGGGGGATTAATGAAAAACTGTTTTTT	CASSLGGINEKLFF
NA	TRBD1	TRBV6-6	TRBJ1-1	TGTGCCAGCAGTTACTCCGGACAGGGGGACACTGAAGCTTTCTTT	CASSYSGQGDTEAFF
NA	TRBD2	TRBV7-9	TRBJ2-4	TGTGCCAGCAGCCTAAGCAGCGGGGGGGCCTTAGTGAACATTCAGTACTTC	CASSLSSGGALVNIQYF
NA	TRBD1	TRBV19	TRBJ1-2	TGTGCCAGTATTGAGGGGACAGGGGGCAACTATGGCTACACCTTC	CASIEGTGGNYGYTF
NA	NA	TRBV4-2	TRBJ1-3	TGTGCCAGCAGCCTATACCGTGGGGACACCATATATTTT	CASSLYRGDTIYF
once	NA	TRBV19	TRBJ1-1	TGTGCCAGTAGTATGGGATGGGGTTCGTCGAACACTGAAGCTTTCTTT	CASSMGWGSSNTEAFF
NA	TRBD1	TRBV7-9	TRBJ1-1	TGTGCCAGCAGCAACAGGGGGCGGAACACTGAAGCTTTCTTT	CASSNRGRNTEAFF
NA	TRBD1	TRBV5-1	TRBJ2-2	TGCGCCAGCAGCCCGGGACAGCTAAACACCGGGGAGCTGTTTTTT	CASSPGQLNTGELFF
NA	TRBD1	TRBV6-1	TRBJ1-1	TGTGCCAGCAGTTCACAGGGGGGGACTGAAGCTTTCTTT	CASSSQGGTEAFF